This T cell receptor beta chain emerged from a study of T cells in Graves' hyperthyroidism and ophthalmopathy. The CDR3 sequence is 15 residues long. The germline V gene encodes CDR1 MNHNS and CDR2 SASEGT. This clonotype came up many times. This may be a read error: a much more frequent sequence differs by one nucleotide. The CDR3 ends on some other residue instead of the conserved phenylalanine or tryptophan, so this is likely a read error. Amplification of TCR beta CDR3 regions used RNA as the template. With the HTBI primer set, the TCR CDR3 went through a first round of RT-PCR. TCRdb ran MiXCR on the multiplex PCR reads and lists one entry per CDR3 protein. The table shows around 250,000 distinct CDR3 sequences, with around 26% occurring only once.

The J gene is TRBJ1-2, the V gene TRBV6-1; D not resolved. The receptor comes from a woman aged 40 to 49 with Graves' ophthalmopathy. The sample taken for sequencing was blood. The CDR3 reads CVSSEKGLIDYGYTS. The CDR3 bases are TGTGTCAGCAGTGAAAAGGGCCTAATCGATTATGGCTACACCTCC.